This T cell receptor beta chain came from a study of patients and donors after allogeneic stem cell transplantation. V lost 5 bases to trimming and J lost 0 bases, with 11 bases between them. The CDR3 length is 15 residues. Germline CDR1 and CDR2: LNHDA and SQIVND (reference sequence). This clonotype was seen once. In TCRdb, the RT-PCR reads were re-called with MiXCR into one record per CDR3 protein. Here the sample spans over 350,000 distinct CDR3 sequences, 16% being singletons. The TCR originated in a human donor who was either an allogeneic HSCT recipient or a stem cell or donor lymphocyte infusion donor (not recorded which). It is not recorded whose cells these are; they may come from a transplant donor. The sample was blood, either unsorted or a sorted T cell fraction (not recorded which). This chain connects TRBV19 to TRBJ1-5; no clear D. CDR3 nucleotide sequence: TGTGCCAGTAGTTGGTCAGGTTATAGCAATCAGCCCCAGCATTTT. It yields the protein CASSWSGYSNQPQHF.